The 26 T cell receptor beta chains below come from one sample, sequenced in a study of blood T cell repertoires in COVID-19. Sequencing was performed with immunoSEQ multiplex PCR; in TCRdb, only in-frame clones are kept and a portion is missing. Seen here are about 220,000 clones, about four fifths observed once, and the top ten hold over 2.5%. Specimen: peripheral blood. Receptors originate from a woman aged 25 to 45 who had recovered from COVID-19.

The chain couples TRBV5-1 to TRBJ2-3; the D gene is possibly TRBD1 (6 bases). Germline V lookup: CDR1 SGHRS, CDR2 YFSETQ. The CDR3 consists of 16 residues. With 1 base removed from V and 1 base from J, the gap between germline ends came to 13 bases. CDR3 sequence: CASSLTGRRGTDTQYF. CDR3 nucleotide sequence: TGCGCCAGCAGCTTGACAGGGCGTCGGGGCACAGATACGCAGTATTTT.

This clone is a singleton in its sample. CDR3 protein: CASSTPEQGSNEKLFF. CDR3 nucleotides: TGTGCCAGCAGCACCCCTGAACAGGGCTCTAATGAAAAACTGTTTTTT. This chain joins TRBV5-5 and TRBJ1-4; a weak D match, TRBD1 (6 bases). The CDR3 runs 16 residues. CDR1 and CDR2 from the germline V gene are SGHKS and YYEKEE (reference sequence). Deletions cut 4 bases from V and 3 bases from J, with 16 bases between.

This chain uses TRBV5-1 with TRBJ2-6, with D tentatively TRBD1 (5 bases). V was trimmed by 4 bases and J by 7 bases, leaving 15 bases between them. Per the germline V gene, CDR1 is SGHRS and CDR2 is YFSETQ. The CDR3 has 15 amino acids. CDR3 DNA sequence: TGCGCCAGCAGCAGTTCAGGGCTTAGTGCCAACGTCCTGACTTTC. This translates into CASSSSGLSANVLTF.

The chain joins TRBV29-1 to TRBJ1-2, with 9 positions matching TRBD1. V lost 5 bases, J lost 8 bases, and 9 bases stayed unmatched. Germline V gene sequence: CDR1 SQVTM, CDR2 ANQGSEA. This CDR3 region has 13 residues. CDR3: CSVRTGAGQGYTF. CDR3 nucleotides: TGCAGCGTTCGGACAGGGGCGGGACAGGGCTACACCTTC.

The chain combines TRBV7-6 with TRBJ2-1; 13 bases match TRBD2. The length of the CDR3 is 17 residues. CDR1 and CDR2 (germline): SGHVS, FNYEAQ. The junction had 8 bases not matched to a gene; V was cut back by 4 bases and J by 5 bases. Written as DNA, the CDR3 is TGTGCCAGCAGCTCCTTACTAGCGGGAGGGCCCCACAATGAGCAGTTCTTC. Translated, it gives CASSSLLAGGPHNEQFF.

The J gene is TRBJ1-1, the V gene TRBV24-1; D unclear. This CDR3 comprises 13 residues. V was cut by 4 bases and J by 2 bases, with 7 bases left in between. Germline lookup yields CDR1 KGHDR and CDR2 SFDVKD. CDR3 sequence (DNA): TGTGCCACCAGTGAAAGTACAAACACTGAAGCTTTCTTT. It is translated as CATSESTNTEAFF.

This sequence joins TRBV4-2 and TRBJ2-3; 10 nucleotides match TRBD2. The CDR3 length is 16 residues. CDR1 LGHNA and CDR2 YNFKEQ come from the germline V gene. After removal of 1 base from V and 5 bases from J, the junction contained 6 bases not matched to a gene. The CDR3 here is CASSQVGTSDIDTQYF. DNA for the CDR3: TGTGCCAGCAGCCAAGTGGGGACTAGCGATATAGATACGCAGTATTTT.

The chain has TRBV5-1 and TRBJ1-4, with TRBD1 matching 8 bases. Germline V gene sequence: CDR1 SGHRS, CDR2 YFSETQ. Unmatched junction bases numbered 6, after V lost 0 bases and J lost 8 bases. The length of the CDR3 is 15 residues. The CDR3 loop reads CASSLVATGVEKLFF. The DNA for the CDR3 is TGCGCCAGCAGCTTGGTGGCGACAGGGGTGGAAAAACTGTTTTTT.

In its sample, this clone was seen a few times. The J gene is TRBJ2-5, the V gene TRBV10-3, with D possibly being TRBD2 (5 bases). Germline-derived CDR1 and CDR2 are ENHRY and SYGVKD. CDR3 length: 13 amino acids. Trimming took off 3 bases at V and 2 bases at J, with 7 bases between the two ends. The CDR3 DNA reads TGTGCCATCAGTGACAGCGGACAAGAGACCCAGTACTTC. Translation: CAISDSGQETQYF.

The V call is TRBV28, the J call TRBJ2-7, with D perhaps TRBD2 (5 bases). Trimming shortened V by 7 bases and J by 6 bases, and 16 bases separated the two germline ends. Germline loops: CDR1 MDHEN, CDR2 SYDVKM. CDR3 size: 13 residues. The CDR3 loop is CASIASDWLEQYF. In DNA form, the CDR3 reads TGTGCCAGCATAGCCTCGGACTGGCTCGAGCAGTACTTC.

The rearrangement joins TRBV2 to TRBJ1-1; TRBD1 matches 7 bases. Germline V gives CDR1 SNHLY, CDR2 FYNNEI. The ends lost 4 bases at V and 11 bases at J; junction bases unmatched: 10. The CDR3 loop spans 13 amino acids. CDR3 loop: CASSGDRGPRAFF. Written as DNA, the CDR3 is TGTGCCAGCAGTGGGGATAGGGGGCCCAGGGCTTTCTTT.

The sample holds a few counts of this clone. The chain uses TRBV7-9 and TRBJ2-7; 8 bases match TRBD2. The CDR3 is 14 amino acids. CDR1 is SEHNR, CDR2 FQNEAQ, per germline (reference sequence). The trim removed 5 bases at V and 2 bases at J, leaving 5 bases unmatched. The CDR3 region is CASSRSLAAYEQYF. CDR3 DNA: TGTGCCAGCAGCCGATCACTAGCGGCCTACGAGCAGTACTTC.

The CDR3 here is CASSLETSPRSEQFF. CDR3 in DNA: TGTGCCAGCAGCTTGGAAACTAGCCCACGGAGTGAGCAGTTCTTC. The chain links TRBV5-6 to TRBJ2-1; D might be TRBD2 (6 bases). CDR1 is SGHDT, CDR2 YYEEEE, per germline. V lost 0 bases and J 9 bases, leaving 16 bases between the germline ends. This CDR3 contains 15 residues. The whole variable domain, filled in from reference TRBV5-6 and TRBJ2-1, reads DAGVTQSPTHLIKTRGQQVTLRCSPKSGHDTVSWYQQALGQGPQFIFQYYEEEERQRGNFPDRFSGHQFPNYSSELNVNALLLGDSALYLCASSLETSPRSEQFFGPGTRLTVL.

CDR3 DNA sequence: TGTGCCAGCAGAGGGACGCAGGGGTCAGAAGCTTTCTTT. Translation gives CASRGTQGSEAFF. The J gene is TRBJ1-1, the V gene TRBV7-3, with D perhaps TRBD1 (6 bases). Per the germline V gene, CDR1 is SGHTA and CDR2 is FQGTGA. The CDR3 totals 13 residues. With 6 bases removed from V and 8 bases from J, the gap between germline ends came to 16 bases.

This sequence joins TRBV9 and TRBJ2-6, with D uncertain. The germline V and J ends were trimmed by 4 bases and 3 bases, with 5 bases remaining between them. CDR3 size: 13 residues. Germline values: CDR1 SGDLS, CDR2 YYNGEE. Here the CDR3 reads CASSPRGANVLTF. CDR3 DNA: TGTGCCAGCAGCCCTCGTGGGGCCAACGTCCTGACTTTC.

The chain has TRBV9 and TRBJ1-6, with TRBD1 matching over 8 bases. Germline CDR1 is SGDLS and CDR2 is YYNGEE. J gave up 6 bases and V 5 bases, and 7 bases lay outside the gene matches. This CDR3 comprises 15 residues. The DNA of the CDR3 is TGTGCCAGCAGTCCAGGACAGGGAGGTAATTCACCCCTCCACTTT. Protein sequence: CASSPGQGGNSPLHF.

The chain carries TRBV18 and TRBJ1-1, with D uncertain. The CDR3 loop spans 17 amino acids. The germline V gene has CDR1 KGHSH and CDR2 LQKENI. The V and J ends lost 3 bases and 6 bases respectively, with 23 bases between them. CDR3 in DNA: TGTGCCAGCTCACCCCAAAGGGTCAGCGGGCTTGGGGCTGAAGCTTTCTTT. This gives the protein CASSPQRVSGLGAEAFF.

This chain links TRBV6-1 with TRBJ2-7, with a weak D call TRBD1 (5 bases). V lost 1 base to trimming and J lost 2 bases, with 12 bases between them. The CDR3 runs to 15 residues. Germline V CDR1 and CDR2: MNHNS, SASEGT. For the CDR3, the DNA is TGTGCCAGCAGTGAAGGAGACAGCCTACCCTACGAGCAGTACTTC. It codes for CASSEGDSLPYEQYF.

The J gene is TRBJ1-1, the V gene TRBV24-1; perhaps TRBD1 as D (5 bases). V lost 9 bases and J 4 bases, leaving 14 bases between the germline ends. The CDR3 covers 13 residues. Germline lookup yields CDR1 KGHDR and CDR2 SFDVKD. This chain's CDR3 is CATAAGGGTEAFF. The CDR3 bases are TGTGCCACCGCCGCGGGGGGAGGCACTGAAGCTTTCTTT.

The chain links TRBV9 to TRBJ2-3, with 9 bases that match TRBD2. Unmatched junction bases numbered 11, after V lost 2 bases and J lost 4 bases. Germline V gene data show CDR1 as SGDLS and CDR2 as YYNGEE. The length of the CDR3 is 17 residues. This CDR3 reads CASSVPIIAGVSDTQYF. The CDR3 DNA is TGTGCCAGCAGCGTTCCTATTATAGCGGGAGTATCAGATACGCAGTATTTT.

The chain has TRBV6-5 and TRBJ2-2; 10 bases match TRBD1. This CDR3 has 15 residues. J lost 3 bases, V lost 10 bases, and 8 bases had no gene match. Germline loops: CDR1 MNHEY, CDR2 SVGAGI. In DNA form, the CDR3 reads TGTGCCACCCCCCGGGACAGGGGTGACACCGGGGAGCTGTTTTTT. Protein: CATPRDRGDTGELFF.

This chain links TRBV24-1 with TRBJ2-5; 7 nucleotides agree with TRBD2. The CDR3 extends over 15 amino acids. The germline CDR1 and CDR2 sequences are KGHDR and SFDVKD. J gave up 3 bases and V 3 bases, and 6 bases lay outside the gene matches. CDR3 DNA sequence: TGTGCCACCAGTGATCGGACTAGGGCGGAAGAGACCCAGTACTTC. It translates to CATSDRTRAEETQYF.

The J gene is TRBJ1-2, the V gene TRBV6-5; TRBD1 agrees at 7 bases. This CDR3 region has 14 residues. V dropped 9 bases and J dropped 0; count of bases not matched to a gene: 7. Germline-derived CDR1 and CDR2 are MNHEY and SVGAGI. DNA of the CDR3: TGTGCCAGAGGGGGCCCTTTTCCTAACTATGGCTACACCTTC. Translated: CARGGPFPNYGYTF.

V is TRBV7-3 and J is TRBJ1-6, with D possibly TRBD1 on 5 matching bases. The germline gives CDR1 SGHTA, CDR2 FQGTGA. This CDR3 spans 14 amino acids. The V end lost 4 bases, the J end lost 7 bases, and 11 bases lay between the germline ends. The CDR3 loop is CASSSNGGNSPLHF. In DNA, the CDR3 is TGTGCCAGCAGCTCTAATGGGGGGAATTCACCCCTCCACTTT.

V and J are TRBV11-2 and TRBJ1-2; D gene unclear. The CDR3 length is 13 residues. Trimming left V 5 bases short and J 6 bases short, with 13 bases between. In germline, CDR1 is SGHAT, CDR2 FQNNGV. The CDR3 DNA is TGTGCCAGCAGCCGTCAGAAAGGAGATGGCTACACCTTC. Translated: CASSRQKGDGYTF.

The chain employs TRBV7-2 and TRBJ2-7; D perhaps matches TRBD2 (7 bases). The CDR3 spans 14 residues. Trimming left V 8 bases short and J 5 bases short, with 19 bases between. CDR1 and CDR2 (germline): SGHTA, FQGNSA. The CDR3, as DNA: TGTGCCAGCTCCCGGGGGGCAGGCCTAGACGAGCAGTACTTC. Translating gives CASSRGAGLDEQYF.